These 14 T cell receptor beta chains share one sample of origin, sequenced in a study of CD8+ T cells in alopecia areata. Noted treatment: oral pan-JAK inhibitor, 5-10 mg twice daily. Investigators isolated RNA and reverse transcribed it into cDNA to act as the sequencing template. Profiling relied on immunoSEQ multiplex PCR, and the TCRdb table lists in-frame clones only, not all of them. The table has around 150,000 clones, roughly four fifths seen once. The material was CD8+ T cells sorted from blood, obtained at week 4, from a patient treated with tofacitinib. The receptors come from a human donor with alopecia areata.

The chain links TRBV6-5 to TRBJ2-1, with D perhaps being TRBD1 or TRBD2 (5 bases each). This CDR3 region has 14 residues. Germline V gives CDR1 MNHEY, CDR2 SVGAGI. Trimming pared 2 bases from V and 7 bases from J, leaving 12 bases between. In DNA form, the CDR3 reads TGTGCCAGCAGTTACGATGTTGGGGGAAATGAGCAGTTCTTC. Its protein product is CASSYDVGGNEQFF.

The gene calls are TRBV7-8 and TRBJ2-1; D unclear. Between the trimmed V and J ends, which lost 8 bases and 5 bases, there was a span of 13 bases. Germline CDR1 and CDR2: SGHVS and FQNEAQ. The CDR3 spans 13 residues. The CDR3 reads CASRRVVHNEQFF. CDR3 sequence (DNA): TGTGCCAGCCGCCGAGTTGTCCACAATGAGCAGTTCTTC.

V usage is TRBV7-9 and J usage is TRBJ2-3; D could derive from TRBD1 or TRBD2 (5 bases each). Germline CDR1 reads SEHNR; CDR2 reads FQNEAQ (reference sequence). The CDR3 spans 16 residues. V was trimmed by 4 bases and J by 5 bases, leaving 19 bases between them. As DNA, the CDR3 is TGTGCCAGCAGCTCGACATCGGATGGGGCGGGAGATACGCAGTATTTT. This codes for CASSSTSDGAGDTQYF.

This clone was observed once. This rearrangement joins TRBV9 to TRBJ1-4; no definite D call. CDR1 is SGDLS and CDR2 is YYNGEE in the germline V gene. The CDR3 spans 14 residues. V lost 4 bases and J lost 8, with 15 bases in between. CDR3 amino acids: CASSPRTEREKLFF. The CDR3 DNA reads TGTGCCAGCAGCCCCAGGACGGAGAGGGAAAAACTGTTTTTT.

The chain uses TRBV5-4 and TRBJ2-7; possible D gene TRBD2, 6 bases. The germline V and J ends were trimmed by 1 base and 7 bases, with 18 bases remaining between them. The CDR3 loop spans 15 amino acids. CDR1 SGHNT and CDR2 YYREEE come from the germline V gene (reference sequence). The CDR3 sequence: CASSLMGSRAGEQYF. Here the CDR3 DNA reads TGTGCCAGCAGCTTGATGGGCAGCCGAGCGGGTGAGCAGTACTTC.

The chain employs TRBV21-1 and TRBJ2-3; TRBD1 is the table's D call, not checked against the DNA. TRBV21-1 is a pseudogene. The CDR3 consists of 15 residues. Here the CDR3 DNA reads TGTGCCAGCAGGAACCCCTGTGGGCGTTCCGGTACGCAGTATTTT. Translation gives CASRNPCGRSGTQYF.

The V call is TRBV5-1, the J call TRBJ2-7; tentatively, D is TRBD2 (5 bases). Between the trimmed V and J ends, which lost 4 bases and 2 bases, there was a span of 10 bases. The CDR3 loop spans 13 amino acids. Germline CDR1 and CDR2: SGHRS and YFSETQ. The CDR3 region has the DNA TGCGCCAGCAGCCCCGGACTCGCCTACGAGCAGTACTTC. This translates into CASSPGLAYEQYF.

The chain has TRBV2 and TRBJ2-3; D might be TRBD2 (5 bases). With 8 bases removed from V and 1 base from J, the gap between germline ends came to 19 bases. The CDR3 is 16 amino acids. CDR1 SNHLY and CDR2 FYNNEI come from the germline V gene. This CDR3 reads CASQLSRWGGTDTQYF. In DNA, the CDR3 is TGTGCCAGCCAACTCAGTCGGTGGGGAGGCACAGATACGCAGTATTTT.

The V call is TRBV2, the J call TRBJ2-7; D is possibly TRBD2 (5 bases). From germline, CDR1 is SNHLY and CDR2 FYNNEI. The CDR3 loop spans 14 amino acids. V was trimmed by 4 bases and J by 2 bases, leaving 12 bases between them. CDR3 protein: CASSASSSAYEQYF. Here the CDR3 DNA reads TGTGCCAGCAGTGCTTCGAGTAGCGCCTACGAGCAGTACTTC.

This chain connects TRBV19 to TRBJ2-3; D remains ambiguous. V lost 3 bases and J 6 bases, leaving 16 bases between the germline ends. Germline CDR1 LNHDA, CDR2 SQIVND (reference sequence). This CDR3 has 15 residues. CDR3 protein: CASSMSPGVADTQYF. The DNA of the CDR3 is TGTGCCAGTAGTATGTCGCCTGGCGTGGCTGATACGCAGTATTTT.

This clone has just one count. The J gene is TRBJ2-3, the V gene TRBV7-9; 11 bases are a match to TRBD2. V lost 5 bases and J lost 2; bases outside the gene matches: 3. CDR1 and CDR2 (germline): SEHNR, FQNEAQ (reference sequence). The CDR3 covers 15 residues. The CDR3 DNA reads TGTGCCAGCAGCCATAGCGGGGGGGCCACAGATACGCAGTATTTT. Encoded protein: CASSHSGGATDTQYF. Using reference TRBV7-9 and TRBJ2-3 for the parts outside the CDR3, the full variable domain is DTGVSQNPRHKITKRGQNVTFRCDPISEHNRLYWYRQTLGQGPEFLTYFQNEAQLEKSRLLSDRFSAERPKGSFSTLEIQRTEQGDSAMYLCASSHSGGATDTQYFGPGTRLTVL.

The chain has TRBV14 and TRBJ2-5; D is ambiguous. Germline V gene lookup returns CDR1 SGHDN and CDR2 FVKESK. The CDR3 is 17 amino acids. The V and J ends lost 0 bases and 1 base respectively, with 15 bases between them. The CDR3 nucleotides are TGTGCCAGCAGCCAAGATCAAGGCATCGCTACCCAAGAGACCCAGTACTTC. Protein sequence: CASSQDQGIATQETQYF.

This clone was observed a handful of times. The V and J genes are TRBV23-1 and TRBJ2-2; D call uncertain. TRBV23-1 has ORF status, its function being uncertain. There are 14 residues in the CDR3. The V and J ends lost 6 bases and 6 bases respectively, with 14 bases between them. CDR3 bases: TGCGCCAGCAGCCTCACTTTGGCCCCCGGGGAGCTGTTTTTT. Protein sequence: CASSLTLAPGELFF.

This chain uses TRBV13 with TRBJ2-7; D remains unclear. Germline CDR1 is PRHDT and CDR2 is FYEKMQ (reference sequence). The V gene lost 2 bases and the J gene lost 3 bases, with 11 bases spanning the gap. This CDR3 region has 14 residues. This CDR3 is CASSLSRGIYEQYF. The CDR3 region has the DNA TGTGCCAGCAGCTTATCGCGCGGTATCTACGAGCAGTACTTC.